Below, 9 T cell receptor beta chains from the same sample are listed, as sequenced in a study of blood T cell repertoires in COVID-19. Measured with immunoSEQ multiplex PCR; TCRdb has only the in-frame clones, and not every one. The table has 84,000 or so clones, approximately 83% seen once. The sequenced sample consisted of peripheral blood. The origin of the receptors is a woman at least 80 years old with acute or convalescent COVID-19.

This clone was seen only once. The chain joins TRBV7-2 to TRBJ1-2, with a tentative D call TRBD1 (5 bases). The germline V gene encodes CDR1 SGHTA and CDR2 FQGNSA. V was pared by 5 bases and J by 6 bases, with 16 bases between. This CDR3 is 14 amino acids long. The chain's CDR3 is CASSPAGGRDGYTF. The CDR3 DNA reads TGTGCCAGCAGCCCGGCTGGGGGGAGGGATGGCTACACCTTC. Drawing the rest from reference TRBV7-2 and TRBJ1-2, the complete variable domain is GAGVSQSPSNKVTEKGKDVELRCDPISGHTALYWYRQSLGQGLEFLIYFQGNSAPDKSGLPSDRFSAERTGGSVSTLTIQRTQQEDSAVYLCASSPAGGRDGYTFGSGTRLTVV.

Comment on this clone: Other nucleotide sequences in the sample specify the same CDR3. The chain has TRBV12-3 or TRBV12-4 and TRBJ2-1; the match to TRBD1 covers 9 bases. This CDR3 contains 13 residues. J gave up 6 bases and V 6 bases, and 3 bases lay outside the gene matches. The CDR3 loop reads CASRSTGGNEQFF. The CDR3 DNA reads as TGTGCCAGCAGATCGACAGGGGGCAATGAGCAGTTCTTC.

In its sample, this clone was seen once. The chain uses TRBV5-8 and TRBJ2-7; a weak D match, TRBD2 (6 bases). CDR1 is SGHTS, CDR2 YDEGEE, per germline. The CDR3 totals 13 residues. V dropped 6 bases and J dropped 3 bases, with 13 bases sitting between them. The CDR3 nucleotides are TGTGCCAGCACCACCTGGGGGGACTACGAGCAGTACTTC. Translation: CASTTWGDYEQYF.

V is TRBV6-2 or TRBV6-3 and J is TRBJ2-3, with 8 positions matching TRBD2. Germline CDR1 reads MNHEY; CDR2 reads SVGEGT. The CDR3 loop spans 14 amino acids. J lost 0 bases, V lost 6 bases, and 2 bases had no gene match. The CDR3 loop is CASRPSGSTDTQYF. For the CDR3, the DNA is TGTGCCAGCAGGCCTAGCGGGAGCACAGATACGCAGTATTTT.

The sample holds a few counts of this clone. The chain has TRBV13 and TRBJ1-6; D is perhaps TRBD1 (5 bases). V was clipped by 5 bases and J by 6 bases, with 14 bases between them. The germline V gene has CDR1 PRHDT and CDR2 FYEKMQ (reference sequence). CDR3 length: 15 residues. The CDR3 is CASSRAGTFNSPLHF. CDR3 bases: TGTGCCAGCAGCCGAGCCGGGACTTTTAATTCACCCCTCCACTTT.

This chain connects TRBV3-1 (or the pseudogene TRBV3-2) to TRBJ2-1, with 7 bases fitting TRBD1. V was clipped by 0 bases and J by 14 bases; unmatched bases: 10. This CDR3 is built from 14 residues. Germline loops: CDR1 LGHDT, CDR2 YNNKEL (reference sequence). This chain's CDR3 is CASSQDHRGGAEFF. CDR3 in DNA: TGTGCCAGCAGCCAAGATCATAGAGGGGGCGCGGAGTTCTTC.

The V and J genes are TRBV11-3 and TRBJ2-7; 8 bases agree with TRBD2. V dropped 5 bases and J dropped 3; count of bases not matched to a gene: 6. CDR3 length: 14 amino acids. CDR1 SGHNT and CDR2 YENEEA come from the germline V gene. The CDR3 loop is CASSATSGYYEQYF. The CDR3 DNA sequence: TGTGCCAGCAGCGCAACTAGCGGCTACTACGAGCAGTACTTC.

The V and J genes are TRBV11-3 and TRBJ2-7, with D possibly being TRBD1 (5 bases). Germline loops: CDR1 SGHNT, CDR2 YENEEA. The CDR3 totals 13 residues. Trimming left V 4 bases short and J 4 bases short, with 11 bases between. The CDR3 sequence is CASSYQTAYEQYF. The CDR3 DNA reads TGTGCCAGCAGCTACCAGACAGCTTACGAGCAGTACTTC.

The rearrangement links TRBV5-1 to TRBJ2-5; 8 nucleotides line up with TRBD1. J lost 1 base, V lost 4 bases, and 3 bases had no gene match. Looked up from germline, CDR1 is SGHRS and CDR2 is YFSETQ. CDR3 length equals 14 residues. CDR3 amino acids: CASSKGTGQETQYF. The CDR3 nucleotides are TGCGCCAGCAGCAAAGGGACAGGCCAAGAGACCCAGTACTTC.